These 2 T cell receptor beta chains were sequenced from one sample in a study of shared clonotypes between healthy human individuals. TCRdb's copy holds only in-frame clones and misses some; the assay was immunoSEQ multiplex PCR. Among about a million clones listed, around three quarters were seen once. Specimen: memory CD4+ T cells from PBMCs. The sample's subset: CD45RA-negative fraction. The receptors shown here come from a man between 18 and 29 years old in good health. Some clones in this sample may be carry-over from other donors' samples.

The J gene is TRBJ1-1, the V gene TRBV6-1, with TRBD1 matching over 8 bases. The CDR3 loop spans 16 amino acids. The germline gives CDR1 MNHNS, CDR2 SASEGT. The J segment lost 7 bases and the V segment lost 4 bases, leaving 14 bases of the junction unmatched. The CDR3 spells CASSGFKWAGGGEAFF. The CDR3 DNA follows: TGTGCCAGCAGTGGATTCAAGTGGGCAGGGGGCGGTGAAGCTTTCTTT.

DNA of the CDR3: TGTGCCTGCACCGGGACGAAAGACACCGGGGAGCTGTTTTTT. This translates into CACTGTKDTGELFF. The chain carries TRBV30 and TRBJ2-2; possibly TRBD1 or TRBD2 for D (5 bases each). The V end lost 6 bases, the J end lost 3 bases, and 14 bases lay between the germline ends. This CDR3 has 14 amino acids. Germline lookup yields CDR1 GTSNPN and CDR2 SVGIG (reference sequence).